The rows below give T cell receptor beta chains drawn from one sample of a study of blood T cell repertoires in COVID-19. Repertoires were generated with immunoSEQ multiplex PCR, while TCRdb's copy carries only in-frame clones and drops some. Of 200,000 to 250,000 clones in the sample, more than 75% were seen once. The sequencing sample was made of peripheral blood. The receptors derive from a woman between 40 and 55 years old with acute or convalescent COVID-19. Each CDR3 is given with its conserved first and last residue. Fields, in order: D gene, V gene, clone size, J gene, CDR3 DNA, CDR3 protein. The D gene is left open where the match is weak. Size tells how often a clone was seen (once, few, many) or the class of an expanded clone, and some rows leave it out.

D gene: TRBD1; V gene: TRBV18; clone size: .; J gene: TRBJ1-5; CDR3 DNA: TGTGCCAGCTCACCTAGGACAGGCCCTCAGCCCCAGCATTTT; CDR3 protein: CASSPRTGPQPQHF
D gene: TRBD1; V gene: TRBV2; clone size: .; J gene: TRBJ1-5; CDR3 DNA: TGTGCCAGCAGGCGACAGGGGATAGATCAGCCCCAGCATTTT; CDR3 protein: CASRRQGIDQPQHF
D gene: TRBD1; V gene: TRBV6-5; clone size: .; J gene: TRBJ1-2; CDR3 DNA: TGTGCCAGCAGGGGGACAGGGACAGCGGACTATGGCTACACCTTC; CDR3 protein: CASRGTGTADYGYTF
D gene: .; V gene: TRBV19; clone size: once; J gene: TRBJ1-1; CDR3 DNA: TGTGCCAGTAGTATAGTTGCCGCCCCCGGCACTGAAGCTTTCTTT; CDR3 protein: CASSIVAAPGTEAFF
D gene: TRBD2; V gene: TRBV27; clone size: .; J gene: TRBJ2-3; CDR3 DNA: TGTGCCAGCAGTTTAACGCGGGGGAACACAGATACGCAGTATTTT; CDR3 protein: CASSLTRGNTDTQYF
D gene: .; V gene: TRBV24-1; clone size: .; J gene: TRBJ2-3; CDR3 DNA: TGTGCCACCAGTGACTCAGCCCGGGGGAAGACCACAGATACGCAGTATTTT; CDR3 protein: CATSDSARGKTTDTQYF
D gene: .; V gene: TRBV10-3; clone size: once; J gene: TRBJ2-7; CDR3 DNA: TGTGCCGCCACGGACGGTAAGCAGGGTTTGGCCGAGCAGTACTTC; CDR3 protein: CAATDGKQGLAEQYF
D gene: .; V gene: TRBV12-3/TRBV12-4; clone size: .; J gene: TRBJ1-2; CDR3 DNA: TGTGCCAGCAGCTCCGGGTATGGCTACACCTTC; CDR3 protein: CASSSGYGYTF
D gene: .; V gene: TRBV10-3; clone size: .; J gene: TRBJ2-7; CDR3 DNA: TGTGCCATCAGCTTATCGGCGGGGACCTACGAGCAGTACTTC; CDR3 protein: CAISLSAGTYEQYF
D gene: .; V gene: TRBV19; clone size: .; J gene: TRBJ1-2; CDR3 DNA: TGTGCCAGTAGTATAGAACAGGGACATGGCTACACCTTC; CDR3 protein: CASSIEQGHGYTF
D gene: .; V gene: TRBV11-3; clone size: .; J gene: TRBJ2-1; CDR3 DNA: TGTGCCAGCAGCTTATACGGGGATGAGGATGAGCAGTTCTTC; CDR3 protein: CASSLYGDEDEQFF
D gene: .; V gene: TRBV27; clone size: once; J gene: TRBJ1-5; CDR3 DNA: TGTGCCAGCAGTTTACAGGTGGGTCAGCCCCAGCATTTT; CDR3 protein: CASSLQVGQPQHF
D gene: TRBD2; V gene: TRBV4-2; clone size: .; J gene: TRBJ2-3; CDR3 DNA: TGTGCCAGCAGCCGGAGCGGGGGGGGCACAGATACGCAGTATTTT; CDR3 protein: CASSRSGGGTDTQYF
D gene: TRBD2; V gene: TRBV15; clone size: .; J gene: TRBJ2-3; CDR3 DNA: TGTGCCACCAGCAGACTAGCGGAGTCAGATACGCAGTATTTT; CDR3 protein: CATSRLAESDTQYF
D gene: TRBD2; V gene: TRBV27; clone size: .; J gene: TRBJ2-1; CDR3 DNA: TGTGCCAGTAACCTTGGGCCTAGCGGCTCCTACAATGAGCAGTTCTTC; CDR3 protein: CASNLGPSGSYNEQFF
D gene: TRBD2; V gene: TRBV6-2/TRBV6-3; clone size: .; J gene: TRBJ2-7; CDR3 DNA: TGTGCCAGCAGTTTAGTTGGCGGGAGGTCCTACGAGCAGTACTTC; CDR3 protein: CASSLVGGRSYEQYF
D gene: TRBD1; V gene: TRBV4-2; clone size: .; J gene: TRBJ1-1; CDR3 DNA: TGTGCCAGCAGCCAAGTATCGACAGGGGGCAACACTGAAGCTTTCTTT; CDR3 protein: CASSQVSTGGNTEAFF
D gene: TRBD1; V gene: TRBV5-1; clone size: .; J gene: TRBJ2-7; CDR3 DNA: TGCGCCAGCAGCACCGGACAGGGGTTCGACTACGAGCAGTACTTC; CDR3 protein: CASSTGQGFDYEQYF
D gene: TRBD2; V gene: TRBV9; clone size: .; J gene: TRBJ2-2; CDR3 DNA: TGTGCCAGCAGCGTCACCGGGACTAGTATTCCCGGGGAGCTGTTTTTT; CDR3 protein: CASSVTGTSIPGELFF
D gene: TRBD1; V gene: TRBV25-1; clone size: .; J gene: TRBJ2-7; CDR3 DNA: TGTGCCAGCACCCCGACAGGGCTGCACGAGCAGTACTTC; CDR3 protein: CASTPTGLHEQYF
D gene: .; V gene: TRBV5-6; clone size: few; J gene: TRBJ1-1; CDR3 DNA: TGTGCCAGCAGCTTGGTGGCGGGGAAGAACACTGAAGCTTTCTTT; CDR3 protein: CASSLVAGKNTEAFF
D gene: .; V gene: TRBV25-1; clone size: .; J gene: TRBJ1-1; CDR3 DNA: TGTGCCAGCAGTGCGGGGGTCACTGAAGCTTTCTTT; CDR3 protein: CASSAGVTEAFF
D gene: .; V gene: TRBV20-1; clone size: few; J gene: TRBJ1-1; CDR3 DNA: TGCAGTGCTAGTAGGCAGGGCGTGAACACTGAAGCTTTCTTT; CDR3 protein: CSASRQGVNTEAFF
D gene: .; V gene: TRBV5-5; clone size: few; J gene: TRBJ1-2; CDR3 DNA: TGTGCCAGCAGCTCCCGTTGGCCCCCGGGAGGCTACACCTTC; CDR3 protein: CASSSRWPPGGYTF
D gene: .; V gene: TRBV5-1; clone size: .; J gene: TRBJ2-1; CDR3 DNA: TGCGCCAGCAGCTTTGTGGCGGGTCCGTACAATGAGCAGTTCTTC; CDR3 protein: CASSFVAGPYNEQFF
D gene: TRBD1; V gene: TRBV9; clone size: .; J gene: TRBJ1-1; CDR3 DNA: TGTGCCAGCAGCGTGACAGGGGGCAAGAACACTGAAGCTTTCTTT; CDR3 protein: CASSVTGGKNTEAFF